This TCR beta chain was sequenced in a study of neoadjuvant anti-PD-1 for oral cavity cancer. CDR3 length: 14 residues. V dropped 4 bases and J dropped 5; count of bases not matched to a gene: 8. Germline V gene sequence: CDR1 SGHRS, CDR2 YFSETQ. On this clone itself: Its antigen remains unknown.

The study's findings and limits: Treg/Th17 ratio rose with pretreatment blood and fell with post-treatment tumor TCRbeta clonality. After neoadjuvant nivolumab, PBMC T cell clonality was significantly higher in non-responders than responders.

Most PBMC samples had 480 ng input DNA in six replicates. Here immunoSEQ multiplex PCR was the method, and the copy in TCRdb shows in-frame clones only, minus some. The data hold 15,000 to 20,000 clones, with under 75% observed a single time. The clonotype originates from a person aged 40-85 years with oral cavity squamous cell carcinoma. Specimen: PBMCs, collected before nivolumab (anti-PD-1) treatment. This chain links TRBV5-1 with TRBJ2-7, with 8 bases that match TRBD1. CDR3 sequence: CASSNRTGSNEQYF. In nucleotides, the CDR3 is TGCGCCAGCAGCAATCGGACAGGGAGCAACGAGCAGTACTTC.